The T cell receptor (beta chain) under discussion was sequenced for a study of CD8 T cells in Susac syndrome. To note about this clonotype: No antigen is known for it.

Overall study results and limits: It was acknowledged in the study that the number of individuals who were included in its TCR sequencing and HLA analysis was relatively small.

Blood CD8+ and CD4+ T cells underwent high-throughput TCR beta sequencing. CD8+ and CD4+ T cells were negatively isolated; TEMRA cells were FACS-enriched. Germline loops: CDR1 MDHEN, CDR2 SYDVKM. V trimming: 6 bases; J trimming: 7 bases; junction bases outside the gene matches: 2. The CDR3 is 11 residues long. cDNA came from roughly 0.53 to 1 ug RNA primed by random hexamers. The method of amplification for TCR beta CDR3 was immunoSEQ multiplex PCR, covering 54 Vbeta and 13 Jbeta. TCRdb re-analysed the immunoSEQ multiplex PCR reads in MiXCR, keeping a single row per CDR3 protein. The repertoire holds about 210,000 distinct CDR3 sequences, with 95% as singletons.

This receptor was identified in a human donor with multiple sclerosis. V is TRBV28 and J is TRBJ1-2; 7 bases fit TRBD1. The sample consisted of CD4+ T cells from PBMCs. The CDR3, as DNA: TGTGCCAGCAGACAGGGGTTTGGCTACACCTTC. Protein sequence: CASRQGFGYTF.